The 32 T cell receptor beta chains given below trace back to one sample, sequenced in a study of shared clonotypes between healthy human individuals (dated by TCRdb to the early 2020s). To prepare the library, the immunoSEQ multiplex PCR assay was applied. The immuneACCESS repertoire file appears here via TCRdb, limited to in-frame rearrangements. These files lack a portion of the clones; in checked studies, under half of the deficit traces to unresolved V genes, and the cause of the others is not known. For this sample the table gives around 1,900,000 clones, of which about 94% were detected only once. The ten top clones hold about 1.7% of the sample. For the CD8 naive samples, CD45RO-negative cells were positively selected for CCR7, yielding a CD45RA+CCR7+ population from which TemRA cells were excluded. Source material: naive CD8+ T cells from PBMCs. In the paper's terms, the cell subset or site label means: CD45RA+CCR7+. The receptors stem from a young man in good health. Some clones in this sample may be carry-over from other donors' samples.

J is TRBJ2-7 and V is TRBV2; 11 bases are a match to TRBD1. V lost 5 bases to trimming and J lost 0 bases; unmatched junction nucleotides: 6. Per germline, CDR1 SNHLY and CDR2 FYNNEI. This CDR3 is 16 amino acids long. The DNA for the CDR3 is TGTGCCAGCAGTTGGACAGGGGGCCGCAGCTCCTACGAGCAGTACTTC. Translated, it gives CASSWTGGRSSYEQYF.

Here the CDR3 DNA reads TGTGCCAGCAGCGTAGGAATGGGACAAAATCCTAACTATGGCTACACCTTC. Its protein product is CASSVGMGQNPNYGYTF. The rearrangement uses TRBV9 and TRBJ1-2; D possibly corresponds to TRBD1 (6 bases). V lost 0 bases and J lost 0, with 15 bases in between. There are 17 residues in the CDR3. Germline assignment: CDR1 SGDLS and CDR2 YYNGEE.

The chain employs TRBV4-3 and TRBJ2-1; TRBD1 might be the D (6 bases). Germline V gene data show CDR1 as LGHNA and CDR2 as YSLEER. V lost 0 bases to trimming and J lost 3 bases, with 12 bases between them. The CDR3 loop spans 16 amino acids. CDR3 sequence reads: CASSQETGTYYNEQFF. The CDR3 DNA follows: TGCGCCAGCAGCCAAGAGACCGGGACATACTACAATGAGCAGTTCTTC.

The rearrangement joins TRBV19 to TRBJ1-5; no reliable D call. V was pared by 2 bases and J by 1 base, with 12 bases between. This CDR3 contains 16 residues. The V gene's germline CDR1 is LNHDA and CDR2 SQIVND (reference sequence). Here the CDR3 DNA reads TGTGCCAGTAGTATAATGGGCCAGACAAGCAATCAGCCCCAGCATTTT. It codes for CASSIMGQTSNQPQHF.

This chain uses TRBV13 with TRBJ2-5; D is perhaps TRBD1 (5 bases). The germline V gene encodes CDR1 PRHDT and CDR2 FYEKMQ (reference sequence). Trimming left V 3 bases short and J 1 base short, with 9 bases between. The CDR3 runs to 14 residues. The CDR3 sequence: CASSFLRGQETQYF. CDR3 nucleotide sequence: TGTGCCAGCAGCTTTCTTAGGGGCCAAGAGACCCAGTACTTC.

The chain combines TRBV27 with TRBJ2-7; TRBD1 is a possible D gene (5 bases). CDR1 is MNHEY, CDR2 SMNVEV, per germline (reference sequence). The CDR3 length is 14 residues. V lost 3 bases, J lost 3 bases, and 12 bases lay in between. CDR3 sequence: CASSLGRNLYEQYF. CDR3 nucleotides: TGTGCCAGCAGTTTGGGGCGGAACCTCTACGAGCAGTACTTC.

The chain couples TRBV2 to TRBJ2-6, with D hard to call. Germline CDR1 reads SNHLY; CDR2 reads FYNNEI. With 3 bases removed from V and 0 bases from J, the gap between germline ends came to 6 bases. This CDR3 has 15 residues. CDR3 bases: TGTGCCAGCAGTGAGACTGCCTCTGGGGCCAACGTCCTGACTTTC. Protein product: CASSETASGANVLTF.

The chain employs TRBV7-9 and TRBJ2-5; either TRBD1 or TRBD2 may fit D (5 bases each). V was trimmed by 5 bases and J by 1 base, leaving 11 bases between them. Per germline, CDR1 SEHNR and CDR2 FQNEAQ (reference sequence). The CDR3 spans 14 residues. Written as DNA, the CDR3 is TGTGCCAGCAGCCCACAGGAGGTCCAAGAGACCCAGTACTTC. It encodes CASSPQEVQETQYF.

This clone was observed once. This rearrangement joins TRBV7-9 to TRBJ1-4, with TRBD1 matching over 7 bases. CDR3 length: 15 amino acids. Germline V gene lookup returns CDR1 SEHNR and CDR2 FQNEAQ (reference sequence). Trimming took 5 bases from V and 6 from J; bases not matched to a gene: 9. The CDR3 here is CASSPTDRVYEKLFF. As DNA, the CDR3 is TGTGCCAGCAGCCCCACTGACAGGGTTTATGAAAAACTGTTTTTT.

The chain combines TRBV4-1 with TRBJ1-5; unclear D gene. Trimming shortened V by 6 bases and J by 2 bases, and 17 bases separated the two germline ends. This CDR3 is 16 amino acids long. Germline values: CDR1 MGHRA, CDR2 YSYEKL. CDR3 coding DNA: TGCGCCAGCAGACACCGGGCCCCCCGGGGCAATCAGCCCCAGCATTTT. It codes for CASRHRAPRGNQPQHF.

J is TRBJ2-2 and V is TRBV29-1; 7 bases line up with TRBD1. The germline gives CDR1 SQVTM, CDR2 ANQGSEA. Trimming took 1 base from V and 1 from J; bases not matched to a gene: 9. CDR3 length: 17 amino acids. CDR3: CSVEAPRTGVNTGELFF. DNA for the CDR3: TGCAGCGTTGAAGCCCCGAGGACAGGTGTGAACACCGGGGAGCTGTTTTTT.

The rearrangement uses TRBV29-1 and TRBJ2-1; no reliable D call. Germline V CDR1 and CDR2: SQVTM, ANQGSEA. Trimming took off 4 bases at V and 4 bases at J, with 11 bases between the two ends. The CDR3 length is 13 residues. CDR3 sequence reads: CSVVWADYNEQFF. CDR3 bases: TGCAGCGTTGTTTGGGCCGATTACAATGAGCAGTTCTTC.

The CDR3 DNA follows: TGTGCCAGCAGCGTAGAGGCAGGGGGCCTTATATACAATGAGCAGTTCTTC. This translates into CASSVEAGGLIYNEQFF. The genes are TRBV9 and TRBJ2-1; 8 bases line up with TRBD1. CDR3 length: 17 residues. Germline-derived CDR1 and CDR2 are SGDLS and YYNGEE. With 0 bases clipped from V and 4 bases from J, the junction kept 9 bases outside the gene matches.

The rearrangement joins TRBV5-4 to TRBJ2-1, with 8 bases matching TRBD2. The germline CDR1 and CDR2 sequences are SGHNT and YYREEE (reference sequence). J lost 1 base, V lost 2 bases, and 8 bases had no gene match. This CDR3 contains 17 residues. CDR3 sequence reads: CASSFVVAGKSYNEQFF. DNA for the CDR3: TGTGCCAGCAGCTTCGTGGTAGCGGGAAAATCCTACAATGAGCAGTTCTTC.

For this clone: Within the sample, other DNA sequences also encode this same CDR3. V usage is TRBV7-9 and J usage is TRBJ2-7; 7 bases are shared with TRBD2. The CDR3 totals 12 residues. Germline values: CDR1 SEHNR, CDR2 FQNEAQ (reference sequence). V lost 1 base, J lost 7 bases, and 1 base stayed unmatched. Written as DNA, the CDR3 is TGTGCCAGCAGCTTAGGGGGAGGGGAGCAGTACTTC. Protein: CASSLGGGEQYF.

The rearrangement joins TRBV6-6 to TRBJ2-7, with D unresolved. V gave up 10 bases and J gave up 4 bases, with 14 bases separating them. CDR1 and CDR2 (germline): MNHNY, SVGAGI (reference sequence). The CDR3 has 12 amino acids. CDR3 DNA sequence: TGTGCCAACACCATGAGCGTTTACGAGCAGTACTTC. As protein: CANTMSVYEQYF.

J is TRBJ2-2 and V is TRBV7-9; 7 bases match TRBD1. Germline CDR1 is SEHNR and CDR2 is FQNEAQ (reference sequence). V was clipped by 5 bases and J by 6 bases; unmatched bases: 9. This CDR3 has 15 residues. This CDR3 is CASSQIEGAAGELFF. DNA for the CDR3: TGTGCCAGCAGCCAAATTGAGGGGGCTGCCGGGGAGCTGTTTTTT.

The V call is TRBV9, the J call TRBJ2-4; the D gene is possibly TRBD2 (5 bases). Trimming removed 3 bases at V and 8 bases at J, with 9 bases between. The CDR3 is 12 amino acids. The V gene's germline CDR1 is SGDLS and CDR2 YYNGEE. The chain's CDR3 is CASSDSEDIQYF. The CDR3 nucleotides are TGTGCCAGCAGCGATAGCGAGGACATTCAGTACTTC.

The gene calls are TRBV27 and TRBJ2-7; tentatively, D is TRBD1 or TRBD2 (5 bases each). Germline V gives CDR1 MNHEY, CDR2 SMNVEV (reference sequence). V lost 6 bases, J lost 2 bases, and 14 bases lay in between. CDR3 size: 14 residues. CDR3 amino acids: CASSPRRGPYEQYF. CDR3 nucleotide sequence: TGTGCCAGCAGCCCCCGACGGGGACCCTACGAGCAGTACTTC.

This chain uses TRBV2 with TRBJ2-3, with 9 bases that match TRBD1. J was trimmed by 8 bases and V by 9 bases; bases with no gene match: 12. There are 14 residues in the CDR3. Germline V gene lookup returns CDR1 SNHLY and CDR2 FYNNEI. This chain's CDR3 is CASSGTGIFGTQYF. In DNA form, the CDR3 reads TGTGCCAGTTCCGGGACAGGGATTTTCGGTACGCAGTATTTT.

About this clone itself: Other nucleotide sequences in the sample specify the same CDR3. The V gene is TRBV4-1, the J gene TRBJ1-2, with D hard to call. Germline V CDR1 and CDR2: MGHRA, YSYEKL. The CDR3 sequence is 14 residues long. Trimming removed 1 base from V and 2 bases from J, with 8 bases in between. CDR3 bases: TGCGCCAGCAGCCAAGTCGACGGAAACTATGGCTACACCTTC. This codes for CASSQVDGNYGYTF.

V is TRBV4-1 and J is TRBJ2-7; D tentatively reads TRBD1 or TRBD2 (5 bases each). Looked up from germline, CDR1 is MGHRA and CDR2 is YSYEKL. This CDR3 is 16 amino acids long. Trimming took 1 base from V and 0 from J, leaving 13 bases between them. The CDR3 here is CASSQGPGPSSYEQYF. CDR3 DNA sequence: TGCGCCAGCAGCCAAGGTCCGGGACCGAGCTCCTACGAGCAGTACTTC.

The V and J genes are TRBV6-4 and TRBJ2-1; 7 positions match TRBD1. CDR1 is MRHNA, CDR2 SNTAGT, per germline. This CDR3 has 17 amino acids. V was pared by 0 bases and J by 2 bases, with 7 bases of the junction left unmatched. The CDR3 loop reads CASSDSATGLTYNEQFF. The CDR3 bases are TGTGCCAGCAGTGACTCAGCGACAGGGTTAACCTACAATGAGCAGTTCTTC.

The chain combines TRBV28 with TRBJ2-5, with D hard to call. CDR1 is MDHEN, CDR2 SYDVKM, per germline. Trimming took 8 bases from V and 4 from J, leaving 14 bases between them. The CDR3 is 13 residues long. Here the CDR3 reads CASVMGMAETQYF. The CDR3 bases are TGTGCCAGCGTTATGGGGATGGCAGAGACCCAGTACTTC.

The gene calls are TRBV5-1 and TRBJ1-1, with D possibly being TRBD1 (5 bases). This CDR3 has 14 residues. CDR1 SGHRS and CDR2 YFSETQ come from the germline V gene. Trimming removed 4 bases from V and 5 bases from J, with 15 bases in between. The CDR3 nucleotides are TGCGCCAGCAGCCTTAAGGGGCTGGGGACTGAAGCTTTCTTT. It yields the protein CASSLKGLGTEAFF.

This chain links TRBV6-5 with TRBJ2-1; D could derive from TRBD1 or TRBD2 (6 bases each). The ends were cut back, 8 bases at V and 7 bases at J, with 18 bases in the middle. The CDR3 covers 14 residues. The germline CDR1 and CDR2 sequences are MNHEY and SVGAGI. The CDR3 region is CASRGGGIGNEQFF. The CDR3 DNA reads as TGTGCCAGCCGAGGAGGGGGAATAGGGAATGAGCAGTTCTTC.

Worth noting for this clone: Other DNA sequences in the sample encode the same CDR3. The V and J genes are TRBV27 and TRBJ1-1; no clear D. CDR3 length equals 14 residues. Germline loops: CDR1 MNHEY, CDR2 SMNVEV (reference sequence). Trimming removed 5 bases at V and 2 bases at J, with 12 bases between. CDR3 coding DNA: TGTGCCAGCAGTCTAAGGACGGCAAACACTGAAGCTTTCTTT. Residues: CASSLRTANTEAFF.

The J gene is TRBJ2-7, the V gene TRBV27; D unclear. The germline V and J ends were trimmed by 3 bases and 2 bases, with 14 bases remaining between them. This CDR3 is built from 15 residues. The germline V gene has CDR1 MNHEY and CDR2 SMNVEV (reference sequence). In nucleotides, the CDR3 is TGTGCCAGCAGTTTTTCGAATAAGCCAACCTACGAGCAGTACTTC. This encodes CASSFSNKPTYEQYF.

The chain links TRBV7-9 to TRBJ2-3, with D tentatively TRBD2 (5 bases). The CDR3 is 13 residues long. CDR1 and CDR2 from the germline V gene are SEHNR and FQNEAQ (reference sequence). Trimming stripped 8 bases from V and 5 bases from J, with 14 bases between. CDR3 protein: CASLQAVLDTQYF. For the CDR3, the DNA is TGTGCCAGCCTCCAAGCGGTTCTAGATACGCAGTATTTT.

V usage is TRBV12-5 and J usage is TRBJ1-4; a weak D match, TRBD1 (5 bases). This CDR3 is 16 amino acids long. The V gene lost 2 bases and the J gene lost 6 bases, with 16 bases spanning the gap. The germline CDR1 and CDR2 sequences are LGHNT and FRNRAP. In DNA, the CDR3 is TGTGCTAGTGGTTTGCCCCGACGGAAGGGGTATGAAAAACTGTTTTTT. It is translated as CASGLPRRKGYEKLFF.

The CDR3 sequence is CASSEWVGQRNGYTF. CDR3 bases: TGTGCCAGCAGTGAATGGGTAGGACAGAGAAATGGCTACACCTTC. This rearrangement joins TRBV2 to TRBJ1-2; a weak D match, TRBD1 (6 bases). Germline V gene sequence: CDR1 SNHLY, CDR2 FYNNEI. The V end lost 2 bases, the J end lost 6 bases, and 16 bases lay between the germline ends. The CDR3 extends over 15 amino acids.

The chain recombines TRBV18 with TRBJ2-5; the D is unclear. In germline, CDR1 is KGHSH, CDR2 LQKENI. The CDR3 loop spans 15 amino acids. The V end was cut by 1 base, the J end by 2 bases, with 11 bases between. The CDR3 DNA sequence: TGTGCCAGCTCACCACGGGTGGCAGGACAAGAGACCCAGTACTTC. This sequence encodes CASSPRVAGQETQYF.